The 4 T cell receptor beta chains given below trace back to one sample, sequenced in a study of cytomegalovirus exposure and HLA in healthy donors. A multiplex PCR was run with 60 Vbeta primers and 13 Jbeta primers. The data were produced by immunoSEQ multiplex PCR, yet TCRdb's version contains in-frame clones alone and is incomplete. This sample yields roughly 170,000 clones, of which roughly 80% are seen a single time; about 1.6% belongs to the top ten. The sample consisted of PBMCs. The source is a man aged 45-60 years in good health and CMV-seronegative.

This clone occurred a few times. For the CDR3, the DNA is TGTGCCAGCAGTGAACGACTAGCGGCAAACAATGAGCAGTTCTTC. Amino acid sequence: CASSERLAANNEQFF. The chain is built from TRBV25-1 and TRBJ2-1; 9 bases map to TRBD2. J gave up 5 bases and V 2 bases, and 4 bases lay outside the gene matches. Germline values: CDR1 MGHDK, CDR2 SYGVNS. CDR3 length equals 15 residues.

The J gene is TRBJ1-2, the V gene TRBV19; 7 bases are a match to TRBD1. This CDR3 is built from 13 residues. Germline CDR1 LNHDA, CDR2 SQIVND (reference sequence). Unmatched junction bases numbered 4, after V lost 2 bases and J lost 7 bases. CDR3 loop: CASSIQGEGGYTF. CDR3 coding DNA: TGTGCCAGTAGTATACAGGGGGAAGGTGGCTACACCTTC.

CDR3 amino acids: CASTHGGTPKGDEQFF. The DNA of the CDR3 is TGTGCCAGCACACATGGCGGCACCCCCAAGGGGGATGAGCAGTTCTTC. This chain joins TRBV7-3 and TRBJ2-1; tentatively, D is TRBD1 (6 bases). From germline, CDR1 is SGHTA and CDR2 FQGTGA. This CDR3 is built from 16 residues. Trimming removed 7 bases at V and 8 bases at J, with 24 bases between.

In DNA, the CDR3 is TGTGCCAGCAGCGCCCCTAAGGGGAGCGGGGGACCCTACGAGCAGTACTTC. Residues: CASSAPKGSGGPYEQYF. V gene TRBV9 combines with J gene TRBJ2-7; TRBD2 aligns across 8 bases. J gave up 2 bases and V 3 bases, and 13 bases lay outside the gene matches. The CDR3 covers 17 residues. From germline, CDR1 is SGDLS and CDR2 YYNGEE. Based on the CDR3 plus reference TRBV9 and TRBJ2-7, the full variable domain is DSGVTQTPKHLITATGQRVTLRCSPRSGDLSVYWYQQSLDQGLQFLIQYYNGEERAKGNILERFSAQQFPDLHSELNLSSLELGDSALYFCASSAPKGSGGPYEQYFGPGTRLTVT.